The entry below describes one T cell receptor (beta chain). The target of this receptor is not known. Within one base of it there is no much larger clone, and no base qualities were kept. The sample belongs to a study of cytomegalovirus exposure and HLA in healthy donors (dated by TCRdb to between 2016 and 2019). Concerning the study at large: In an earlier analysis of around 540 of the donors, roughly 300 Gb of sequence data and 90 million to 130 million unique TCR beta sequences from 150 million to 200 million T cells were reported. About 300 gigabases of sequencing data and some 85 million unique TCR sequences were included in an early release covering roughly 600 HLA-typed donors. Of the roughly 400 genotyped donors, 81% fell in the genetic ancestry cluster associated with self-reported Caucasian donors. The study aimed to test whether signatures of past pathogen exposure could be identified by cataloging public T cell receptors. The study used immunosequencing to profile the T cell repertoires of 600 to 850 subjects and linked those repertoires to cytomegalovirus serostatus. Besides the first cohort of some 670 subjects, a separate validation cohort made up of 120 or so different subjects was used. The study combined high-throughput TCR immunosequencing, statistical association of individual TCRs with disease status, and machine learning to predict cytomegalovirus infection status. To study patterns of TCR occurrence, a later analysis re-analyzed previously published TCR beta repertoires from 550 to 800 donors and added high-resolution HLA genotyping. In the later analysis, no new phenotypic data were used to find candidate immune exposures; instead, reliance was placed on TCR beta sequences and their occurrence across donors. An earlier analysis of a few hundred of the donors applied high-throughput TCR beta sequencing to assess whether each TCR beta V gene segment acted as functional or pseudogenic. Donor age, sex, ethnicity and CMV serostatus were collected together with the repertoire data. Genome-wide SNP genotypes for about 60% of the roughly 700 donors were used in a later genetic analysis, which treated that subset as a discovery cohort. Every repertoire in the discovery cohort had been generated on one and the same sequencing platform. HLA typing covered class I and class II loci at four-digit resolution. The number of donors typed differed by locus, with about 629-640 for A, B, C, DRB1 and DQB1, roughly 520 for DQA1, 600 to 610 for DPA1, and approximately 470 for DPB1. Roughly five DR-DQ haplotypes were handled as single units for association and clustering because linkage in the cohort was strong. Among some 410 genotyped donors of the cohort, an average of roughly 230,000 unique TCR beta nucleotide sequences was sequenced per donor, of which approximately 19% were non-productive. Findings and caveats that apply to the study as a whole: A further reported finding was that TCR beta sequences accurately predicted the HLA-A and HLA-B alleles for most subjects in the first cohort. Because counts were too low, approximately 15 rarely observed V segments, including chromosome 9 orphons, were excluded from the earlier analysis of a few hundred of the donors. A cluster of highly shared sequence variants was judged likely to represent a technical artifact of the sequencing pipeline. The classifier was reported to diagnose cytomegalovirus status with high specificity and sensitivity in both the original cohort and the validation cohort. Most TCR sequences were seen in very few donors, while some public TCRs were found in many individuals. It was suggested by the authors that the approach could potentially be generalized to other disease states and immunological phenotypes. Roughly uniform sequencing depth across donors was assumed in presence/absence analyses, although this assumption may not hold. In vitro tests confirmed that a few of the cytomegalovirus-associated TCR beta chains recognize cytomegalovirus antigens. This cohort had only TCR beta chains sequenced, and the lack of alpha or paired-chain data limited which features could be detected. Because HLA typing was unavailable for some donors at each locus, only the typed subset was used in association tests. Broadly in line with IMGT annotations, most TCR beta V segments showed up in productive rearrangements about 87% or about 30% of the time in an earlier analysis of approximately 600 of the donors. Some IMGT-functional V segments, including TRBV6-2 and TRBV6-3, could not be distinguished by the 87-base-pair reads and were therefore excluded. In a later analysis, HLA-associated TCR beta chains were found to be more clonally expanded and to have lower generation probabilities than equally common non-associated chains. Most CMV-associated TCR beta chains appeared to be HLA-restricted in a later analysis, and the HLA associations seemed to be driven largely by CMV exposure. The study listed 170 or so TCR beta chains as associated with cytomegalovirus. In a later analysis, several top co-occurrence clusters were reported to appear linked to parvovirus B19, influenza, CMV and Epstein-Barr virus. Correlated functional status among segregating V segments might be attributable to linkage disequilibrium, but an unknown experimental factor could not be ruled out. Immune exposure information for the cohort was limited to CMV serostatus. Assigning TCR associations to individual alleles was difficult when HLA alleles, especially DR and DQ, strongly co-occurred. V-gene and J-gene trimming of TCR beta chains was associated with a missense DCLRE1C variant in a later genetic analysis, and the association was replicated in an independent cohort. In a later genetic analysis, fewer N-insertions in productive TCRs were reported among donors in an Asian-associated ancestry cluster than the roughly 700-donor mean. At a false discovery rate of 0.05, a later analysis linked about 17,000 TCR beta sequences to specific HLA alleles. According to a later analysis, TCR association rates differed among HLA loci, with DRB1 alleles showing the most associated TCRs and HLA-C alleles showing the fewest.

The cohort comprised around 700 healthy bone marrow donors. Cohort members were all nominally healthy when sampled, although unrecorded immune exposures were likely present. The donor was CMV seropositive and belonged to the group of 250 to 350 seropositive cohort members. Each donor provided a peripheral blood sample, and peripheral blood mononuclear cells were used for TCR beta sequencing. The Qiagen DNeasy Blood Extraction Kit was used to extract genomic DNA from the blood cell samples. Libraries were made using the immunoSEQ multiplex PCR assay. For the multiplex PCR, a mixture combining 60 forward primers for TCR Vbeta segments and 13 reverse primers for TCR Jbeta segments was used. Amplification of the CDR3 region of rearranged TCR beta genes was performed with a multiplex PCR assay on genomic DNA. The amplified TCR beta libraries were sequenced on the Illumina HiSeq System as 87-base-pair reads. As for how the authors treated the data: A later analysis tallied 70 million to 100 million unique TCR beta chains across the roughly 610 repertoires, and approximately 12 million of those chains were shared by two or more donors. Raw reads were error-corrected and collapsed into unique sequences by a nearest-neighbor algorithm in which closely related sequences were merged to remove PCR and sequencing errors. Alignment of CDR3 sequences to IMGT reference sequences was used to assign V, D and J gene segments. For a sequence to be retained, a match of at least six nucleotides was required to both a V gene segment and a J gene segment. Rearrangements were classified as productive when the CDR3 lacked stop codons and remained in frame with V and J, and all other rearrangements were classified as non-productive. CDR3 was defined according to IMGT convention as the region running from the second conserved V-encoded cysteine to the conserved J-encoded phenylalanine. The earlier analysis of fewer than 750 of the donors excluded sequences that lacked an unambiguous match to a single V gene segment. An earlier analysis of fewer than 650 of the donors classified V segments as functional when productive rearrangements were above 56.7% and as segregating when the standard deviation between donors was above 5%. A statistical classification framework was built for diagnosing cytomegalovirus status from the catalog of TCR beta chain sequences. In a later analysis, V and J genes were assigned by comparing TCR nucleotide sequences against IMGT/GENE-DB human TR gene sequences. The TCRdist pipeline was used in a later analysis to assign CDR3 sequences and most-parsimonious VDJ recombination scenarios. In a later analysis, every TCR beta chain was defined by the combination of its CDR3 amino acid sequence and its V-gene family, and reads without a unique V-gene family were dropped. To address suspected cross-contamination and a sequencing artifact, a later analysis removed 550 to 750 highly shared, low-generation-probability nucleotide sequences. In a later analysis, a clonal expansion index for each public chain was calculated from normalized within-repertoire ranks of inferred template counts. In a later analysis, generation probabilities were computed using a VDJ recombination model fitted to out-of-frame rearrangements, and the results were checked against IGoR. In a later analysis, hypergeometric tests were used to score TCR-TCR, TCR-HLA and TCR-CMV co-occurrence, with a repertoire-size bias correction applied to TCR pairs. In a later analysis, false discovery rates were estimated by permuting HLA or CMV assignments 20 times. In a later analysis, co-occurring TCRs were grouped using DBSCAN, and TCRdist sequence similarity was added for clustering within HLA-allele-positive subsets. For co-occurrence clustering, repertoires with fewer than 30,000 or more than 120,000 public chains were excluded, along with roughly 5 repertoires with anomalous nucleotide sharing. As stored in TCRdb, this immuneACCESS dataset retains in-frame rearrangements with V and J assigned. A fraction of the clones does not appear; measured against another copy, unresolved V genes explain less than half of the discrepancy, and the remainder lacks a known reason. V, J and clone size derive from that table, while D and trimming were established from the DNA sequence. This sample has roughly 170,000 clones in its table, and around 83% of those were observed once. Of the sample, approximately 1.2% falls within the top ten clones.

The germline V gene (reference sequence) gives CDR1 as GTSNPN and CDR2 as SVGIG. The germline V and J ends show losses of 4 bases and 2 bases respectively, and no gene match explains 2 bases of the junction. The CDR3, from cysteine to phenylalanine, totals 14 residues. This entry keeps only the CDR3 DNA: 42 bases, framed from base 1. The receptor was derived from a girl aged 2-10 years in good health and CMV-seropositive. The rearrangement joined TRBV30 to TRBJ2-7; 13 bases in the middle match TRBD2. Input material: PBMCs. The sequence in DNA is TGTGCCTGGAAGGGGACTAGCGGGACCTACGAGCAGTACTTC. Its amino acids are CAWKGTSGTYEQYF.